This T cell receptor beta chain was captured by sequencing in a study of cytomegalovirus exposure and HLA in healthy donors. The PCR used 60 Vbeta and 13 Jbeta primers. Sequencing used immunoSEQ multiplex PCR; TCRdb keeps in-frame clones, though not all of them. The sample has around 100,000 clones, under 80% seen once. This clone came up once. The junction had 8 bases not matched to a gene; V was cut back by 4 bases and J by 9 bases. The length of the CDR3 is 15 residues. Germline V gene lookup returns CDR1 LNHDA and CDR2 SQIVND (reference sequence). V gene TRBV19 combines with J gene TRBJ2-1; 11 positions match TRBD2. The receptor's source is a woman between 18 and 29 years old in good health and CMV-seropositive. The sample was PBMCs. The CDR3 bases are TGTGCCAGTAGTACCTTAGCGGGAGGGCGAAGTGAGCAGTTCTTC. Protein: CASSTLAGGRSEQFF.